One sample yielded the 17 T cell receptor beta chains listed below, sequenced in a study of neurological immune-mediated disorders. TCRdb reanalysed the 5' RACE reads using MiXCR and keeps one entry per CDR3 protein. The sample carries some 37,000 distinct CDR3 sequences, more than 4.5% recorded once. The material sequenced was CD4+ T cells from blood. These receptors were taken from a man between 18 and 29 years old in good health.

This clonotype was counted at least ten times. The chain is built from TRBV7-2 and TRBJ1-6; 7 positions agree with TRBD1. Germline lookup yields CDR1 SGHTA and CDR2 FQGNSA. V lost 1 base to trimming and J lost 7 bases; unmatched junction nucleotides: 7. The CDR3 extends over 16 amino acids. The DNA for the CDR3 is TGTGCCAGCAGCTTAGTAGGGACAGATCTCAATTCACCCCTCCACTTT. It codes for CASSLVGTDLNSPLHF.

This clonotype came up many times. The chain has TRBV18 and TRBJ1-4; D not resolved. Germline-derived CDR1 and CDR2 are KGHSH and LQKENI. The V and J ends lost 6 bases and 6 bases respectively, with 14 bases between them. CDR3 length: 14 residues. The CDR3 protein is CASSIGIQDEKLFF. The CDR3 DNA reads as TGTGCCAGCTCCATCGGGATCCAGGATGAAAAACTGTTTTTT.

Ten or more counts support this clonotype. The gene calls are TRBV11-2 and TRBJ2-3; the match to TRBD2 covers 11 bases. The J segment lost 0 bases and the V segment lost 5 bases, leaving 7 bases of the junction unmatched. The CDR3 runs to 17 residues. The germline CDR1 and CDR2 sequences are SGHAT and FQNNGV. CDR3 amino acids: CASSPRLAGISTDTQYF. The DNA for the CDR3 is TGTGCCAGCAGCCCAAGACTAGCGGGGATTAGCACAGATACGCAGTATTTT.

This clonotype occurred many times. The chain has TRBV20-1 and TRBJ1-6; no firm D call. V shed 6 bases and J shed 5 bases, with 17 bases lying between them. Germline loops: CDR1 DFQATT, CDR2 SNEGSKA (reference sequence). CDR3 length equals 15 residues. CDR3 sequence reads: CSAPREDPHNSPLHF. The CDR3 DNA reads TGCAGTGCCCCCCGGGAGGACCCGCATAATTCACCCCTCCACTTT.

This clonotype appeared many times. The chain carries TRBV20-1 and TRBJ2-3; 14 bases agree with TRBD2. Looked up from germline, CDR1 is DFQATT and CDR2 is SNEGSKA (reference sequence). The J segment lost 8 bases and the V segment lost 3 bases, leaving 13 bases of the junction unmatched. CDR3 length equals 17 residues. For the CDR3, the DNA is TGCAGTGCTAGTGGGGGGACTAGCGGGGGACTTCAGGGTACGCAGTATTTT. Its protein is CSASGGTSGGLQGTQYF.

The chain combines TRBV27 with TRBJ1-6; 8 bases fit TRBD1. Germline V gives CDR1 MNHEY, CDR2 SMNVEV (reference sequence). The CDR3 runs 13 residues. The V and J ends lost 8 bases and 8 bases, in that order; junction bases with no gene match: 5. Written as DNA, the CDR3 is TGTGCCAGCGGGGGACAGGCATATTCACCCCTCCACTTT. Amino acid sequence: CASGGQAYSPLHF.

This clonotype was counted at least ten times. J is TRBJ1-1 and V is TRBV27, with 9 bases aligning to TRBD1. After removal of 6 bases from V and 5 bases from J, the junction contained 7 bases not matched to a gene. The CDR3 sequence is 14 residues long. Germline CDR1 reads MNHEY; CDR2 reads SMNVEV (reference sequence). CDR3 coding DNA: TGTGCCAGCAGCTTACAGGGGGCGGAAACTGAAGCTTTCTTT. Its protein product is CASSLQGAETEAFF.

For this clonotype: Since a much larger clone is just one base distant, this may be a read error. The rearrangement uses TRBV7-8 and TRBJ2-7; 7 bases agree with TRBD1. This CDR3 is 14 amino acids long. Per germline, CDR1 SGHVS and CDR2 FQNEAQ. V shed 6 bases, J shed 0 bases, and the junction held 5 bases outside the gene matches. For the CDR3, the DNA is TGTGCCAGCAGATGGGGACAGAGCTCCTACGAGCAGTACTTC. Its protein product is CASRWGQSSYEQYF.

This clonotype was seen at least ten times. The genes are TRBV7-3 and TRBJ2-3; D possibly corresponds to TRBD1 (5 bases). V lost 5 bases and J 6 bases, leaving 15 bases between the germline ends. The CDR3 extends over 14 amino acids. CDR1 and CDR2 from the germline V gene are SGHTA and FQGTGA. The CDR3 nucleotides are TGTGCCAGCAGCCCTAGGGGTCCCTTGGATACGCAGTATTTT. Protein product: CASSPRGPLDTQYF.

This clonotype has at least ten counts. The V gene is TRBV29-1, the J gene TRBJ1-4; a weak D match, TRBD1 (5 bases). The CDR3 has 15 residues. Germline V CDR1 and CDR2: SQVTM, ANQGSEA. The V end was cut by 6 bases, the J end by 7 bases, with 21 bases between. The CDR3 spells CSVGERVGVLEKLFF. The CDR3 DNA sequence: TGCAGCGTGGGGGAACGTGTAGGGGTACTTGAAAAACTGTTTTTT.

In its sample, this clonotype was seen many times. The V and J genes are TRBV18 and TRBJ2-6; unclear D gene. The CDR3 has 17 amino acids. CDR1 is KGHSH, CDR2 LQKENI, per germline. V was shortened by 6 bases and J by 0 bases, with 15 bases between the two germline ends. CDR3 nucleotides: TGTGCCAGCTCGTCGTCAAACCCGCTCTCTGGGGCCAACGTCCTGACTTTC. This sequence encodes CASSSSNPLSGANVLTF.

This clonotype was seen repeatedly, ten times or more. The V and J genes are TRBV6-1 and TRBJ2-5; D is tentatively TRBD1 or TRBD2 (5 bases each). CDR3 length equals 17 residues. Germline V gene lookup returns CDR1 MNHNS and CDR2 SASEGT. Trimming took off 2 bases at V and 5 bases at J, with 21 bases between the two ends. The CDR3 nucleotides read TGTGCCAGCAGTGAAATCTGGGGGTCGGACGTACCGGAGACCCAGTACTTC. This translates into CASSEIWGSDVPETQYF.

This clonotype came up many times. The rearrangement links TRBV5-1 to TRBJ1-5, with 10 nucleotides matching TRBD1. Germline CDR1 and CDR2: SGHRS and YFSETQ. The ends lost 3 bases at V and 3 bases at J; junction bases unmatched: 3. The CDR3 sequence is 15 residues long. Here the CDR3 DNA reads TGCGCCAGCAGCTGGACAGGGGGGGACAATCAGCCCCAGCATTTT. It is translated as CASSWTGGDNQPQHF.

This clonotype was counted many times. The rearrangement links TRBV4-1 to TRBJ2-7; D unclear. Germline V CDR1 and CDR2: MGHRA, YSYEKL. This CDR3 has 17 amino acids. V lost 1 base and J lost 4, with 20 bases in between. In nucleotides, the CDR3 is TGCGCCAGCAGCCAAGTTGACTTCGGTTTTTCCAAGTACGAGCAGTACTTC. This gives the protein CASSQVDFGFSKYEQYF.

This clonotype was seen ten or more times. The chain combines TRBV20-1 with TRBJ2-5, with 15 positions matching TRBD2. Germline-derived CDR1 and CDR2 are DFQATT and SNEGSKA (reference sequence). The CDR3 runs to 14 residues. V gave up 6 bases and J gave up 10 bases; unmatched junction bases: 9. This CDR3 reads CSARTSGGAWDQYF. The CDR3 DNA is TGCAGTGCCAGGACTAGCGGGGGGGCCTGGGACCAGTACTTC.

This clonotype was recorded at least ten times. The V gene is TRBV27, the J gene TRBJ1-6; TRBD1 matches 8 bases. The germline V gene has CDR1 MNHEY and CDR2 SMNVEV (reference sequence). The CDR3 spans 15 residues. Unmatched junction bases numbered 9, after V lost 4 bases and J lost 10 bases. This CDR3 reads CASSSQGAQGSPLHF. The CDR3, as DNA: TGTGCCAGCAGTTCCCAGGGGGCACAAGGATCACCCCTCCACTTT.

This clonotype has ten or more counts. The V and J genes are TRBV28 and TRBJ1-2; D call uncertain. This CDR3 contains 15 residues. The germline V and J ends were trimmed by 5 bases and 4 bases, with 17 bases remaining between them. Germline V gives CDR1 MDHEN, CDR2 SYDVKM. CDR3 DNA: TGTGCCAGCAGTCTGGGAGAGCTCAACCCCTATGGCTACACCTTC. This encodes CASSLGELNPYGYTF.